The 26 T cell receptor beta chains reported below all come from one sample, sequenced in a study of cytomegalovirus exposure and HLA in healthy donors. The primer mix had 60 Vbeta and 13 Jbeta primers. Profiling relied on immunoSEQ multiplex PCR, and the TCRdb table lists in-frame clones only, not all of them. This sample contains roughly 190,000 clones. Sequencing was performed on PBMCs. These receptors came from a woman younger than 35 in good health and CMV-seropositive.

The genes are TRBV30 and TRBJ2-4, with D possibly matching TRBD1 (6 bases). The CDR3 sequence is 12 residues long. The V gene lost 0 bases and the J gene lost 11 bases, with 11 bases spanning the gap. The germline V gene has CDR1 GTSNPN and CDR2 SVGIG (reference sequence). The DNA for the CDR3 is TGTGCCTGGAGTGTACAGGGCAGTTTTCAGTACTTC. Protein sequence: CAWSVQGSFQYF.

The CDR3 reads CASSLAGGAGEKLFF. The DNA of the CDR3 is TGCGCCAGCAGCTTGGCTGGCGGGGCAGGGGAAAAACTGTTTTTT. V gene TRBV5-1 combines with J gene TRBJ1-4, with D maybe TRBD1 (5 bases). Germline V CDR1 and CDR2: SGHRS, YFSETQ. The CDR3 has 15 residues. V lost 0 bases and J 8 bases, leaving 14 bases between the germline ends.

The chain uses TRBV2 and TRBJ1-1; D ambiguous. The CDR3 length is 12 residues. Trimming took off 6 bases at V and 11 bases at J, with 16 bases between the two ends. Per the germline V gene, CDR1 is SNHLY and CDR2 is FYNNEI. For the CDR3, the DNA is TGTGCCAGCAGGGTTTTAGCGGTCGGGGCTTTCTTT. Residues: CASRVLAVGAFF.

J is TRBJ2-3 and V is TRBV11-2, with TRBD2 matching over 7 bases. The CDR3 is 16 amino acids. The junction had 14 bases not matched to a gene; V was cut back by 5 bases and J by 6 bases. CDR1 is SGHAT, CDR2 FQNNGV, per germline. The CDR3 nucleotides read TGTGCCAGCAGCACCCGCCCGGGAGGATGGGCGGATACGCAGTATTTT. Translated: CASSTRPGGWADTQYF. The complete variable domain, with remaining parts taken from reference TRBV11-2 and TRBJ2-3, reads EAGVAQSPRYKIIEKRQSVAFWCNPISGHATLYWYQQILGQGPKLLIQFQNNGVVDDSQLPKDRFSAERLKGVDSTLKIQPAKLEDSAVYLCASSTRPGGWADTQYFGPGTRLTVL.

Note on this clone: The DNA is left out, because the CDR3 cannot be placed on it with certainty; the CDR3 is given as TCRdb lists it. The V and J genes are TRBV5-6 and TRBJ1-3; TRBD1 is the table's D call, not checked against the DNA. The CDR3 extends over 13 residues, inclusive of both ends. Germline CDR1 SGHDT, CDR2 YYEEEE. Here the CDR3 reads CASSFGTGAGLYF.

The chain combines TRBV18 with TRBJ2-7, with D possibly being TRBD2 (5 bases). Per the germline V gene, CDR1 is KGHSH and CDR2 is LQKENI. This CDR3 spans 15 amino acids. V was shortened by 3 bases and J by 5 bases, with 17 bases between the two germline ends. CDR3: CASSPPRGSRDEQYF. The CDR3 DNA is TGTGCCAGCTCACCCCCACGGGGAAGTAGGGACGAGCAGTACTTC. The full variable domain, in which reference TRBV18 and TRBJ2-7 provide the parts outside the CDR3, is NAGVMQNPRHLVRRRGQEARLRCSPMKGHSHVYWYRQLPEEGLKFMVYLQKENIIDESGMPKERFSAEFPKEGPSILRIQQVVRGDSAAYFCASSPPRGSRDEQYFGPGTRLTVT.

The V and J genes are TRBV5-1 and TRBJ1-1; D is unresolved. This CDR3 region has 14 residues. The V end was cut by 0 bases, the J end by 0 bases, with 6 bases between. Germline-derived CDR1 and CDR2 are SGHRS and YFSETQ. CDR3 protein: CASSLGPMNTEAFF. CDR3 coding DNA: TGCGCCAGCAGCTTGGGTCCCATGAACACTGAAGCTTTCTTT.

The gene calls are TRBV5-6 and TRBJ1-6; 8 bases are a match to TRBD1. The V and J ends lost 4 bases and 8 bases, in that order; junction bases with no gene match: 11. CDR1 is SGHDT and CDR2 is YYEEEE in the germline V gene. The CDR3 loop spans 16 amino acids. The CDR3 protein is CASSKGTGGLYSPLHF. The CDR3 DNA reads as TGTGCCAGCAGCAAAGGGACAGGTGGGCTATATTCACCCCTCCACTTT.

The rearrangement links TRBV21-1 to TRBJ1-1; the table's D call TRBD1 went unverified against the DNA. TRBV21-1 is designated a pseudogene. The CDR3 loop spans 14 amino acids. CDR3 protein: CASSEGPGGPEAFF. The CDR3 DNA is TGTGCCAGCAGCGAGGGACCTGGGGGCCCTGAAGCTTTCTTT.

DNA of the CDR3: TGTGCCAGCAGTCCATCGGGGGTTATCTATGGCTACACCTTC. Translation: CASSPSGVIYGYTF. The V gene is TRBV2, the J gene TRBJ1-2, with a possible D match to TRBD1 (5 bases). Germline lookup yields CDR1 SNHLY and CDR2 FYNNEI. The CDR3 runs to 14 residues. V was clipped by 5 bases and J by 4 bases, with 14 bases between them.

In nucleotides, the CDR3 is TGTGCCAGCAGCCCCGCCCCCGGGACTAACTATGGCTACACCTTC. It yields the protein CASSPAPGTNYGYTF. The gene calls are TRBV7-8 and TRBJ1-2; D is unresolved. Looked up from germline, CDR1 is SGHVS and CDR2 is FQNEAQ. CDR3 length equals 15 residues. Between the trimmed V and J ends, which lost 5 bases and 0 bases, there was a span of 13 bases.

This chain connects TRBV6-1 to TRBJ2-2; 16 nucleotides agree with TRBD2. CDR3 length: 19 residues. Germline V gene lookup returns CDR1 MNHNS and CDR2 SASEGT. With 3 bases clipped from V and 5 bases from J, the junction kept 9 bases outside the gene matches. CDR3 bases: TGTGCCAGCAGTGACCGCCCGGGACTAGCGGGGGGGCGAACCGGGGAGCTGTTTTTT. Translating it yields CASSDRPGLAGGRTGELFF.

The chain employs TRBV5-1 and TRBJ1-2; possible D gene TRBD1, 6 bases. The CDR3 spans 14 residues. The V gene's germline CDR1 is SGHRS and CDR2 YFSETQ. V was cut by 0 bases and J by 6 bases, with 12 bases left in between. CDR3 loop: CASSLVQGSDGYTF. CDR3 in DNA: TGCGCCAGCAGCTTGGTACAGGGTTCGGATGGCTACACCTTC.

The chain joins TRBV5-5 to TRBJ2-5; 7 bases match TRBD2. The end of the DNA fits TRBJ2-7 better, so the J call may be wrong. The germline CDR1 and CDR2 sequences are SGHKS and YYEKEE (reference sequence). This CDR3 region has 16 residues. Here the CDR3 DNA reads TGTGCCAGCAGCTTGGCTGCGGGAGAGGTCTGGAGCGAGCAGTACTTC. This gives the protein CASSLAAGEVWSEQYF.

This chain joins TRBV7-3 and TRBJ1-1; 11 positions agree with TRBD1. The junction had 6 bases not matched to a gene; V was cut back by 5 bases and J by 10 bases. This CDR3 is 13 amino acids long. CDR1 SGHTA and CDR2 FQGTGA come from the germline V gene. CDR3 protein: CASSPGQGAGAFF. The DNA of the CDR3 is TGTGCCAGCAGCCCAGGACAGGGGGCTGGAGCTTTCTTT. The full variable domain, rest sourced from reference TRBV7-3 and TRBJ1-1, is GAGVSQTPSNKVTEKGKYVELRCDPISGHTALYWYRQSLGQGPEFLIYFQGTGAADDSGLPNDRFFAVRPEGSVSTLKIQRTERGDSAVYLCASSPGQGAGAFFGQGTRLTVV.

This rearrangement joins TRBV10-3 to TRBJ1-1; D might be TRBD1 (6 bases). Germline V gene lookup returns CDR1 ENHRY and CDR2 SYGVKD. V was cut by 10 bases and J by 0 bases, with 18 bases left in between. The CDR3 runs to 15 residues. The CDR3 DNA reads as TGTGCCACTACAGGGTCCGTATCTGTGAACACTGAAGCTTTCTTT. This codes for CATTGSVSVNTEAFF.

The CDR3 nucleotides are TGTGCCAGCAGTGGGGGCGAGACAGATTATGGCTACACCTTC. This encodes CASSGGETDYGYTF. The gene calls are TRBV2 and TRBJ1-2; a weak D match, TRBD1 (5 bases). This CDR3 comprises 14 residues. Germline CDR1 SNHLY, CDR2 FYNNEI. Trimming stripped 4 bases from V and 5 bases from J, with 14 bases between.

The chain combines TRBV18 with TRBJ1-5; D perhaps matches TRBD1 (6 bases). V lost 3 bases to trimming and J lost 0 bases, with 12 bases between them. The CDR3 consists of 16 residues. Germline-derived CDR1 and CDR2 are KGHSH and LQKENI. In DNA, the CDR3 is TGTGCCAGCTCACCCGGAACAGGGATTAGCAATCAGCCCCAGCATTTT. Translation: CASSPGTGISNQPQHF.

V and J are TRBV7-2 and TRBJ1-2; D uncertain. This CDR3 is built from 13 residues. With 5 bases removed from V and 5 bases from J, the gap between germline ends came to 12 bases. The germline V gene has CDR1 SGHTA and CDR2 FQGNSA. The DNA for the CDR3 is TGTGCCAGCAGCCTAGGGCAGGATTATGGCTACACCTTC. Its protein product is CASSLGQDYGYTF. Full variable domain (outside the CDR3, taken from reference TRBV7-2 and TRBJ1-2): GAGVSQSPSNKVTEKGKDVELRCDPISGHTALYWYRQSLGQGLEFLIYFQGNSAPDKSGLPSDRFSAERTGGSVSTLTIQRTQQEDSAVYLCASSLGQDYGYTFGSGTRLTVV.

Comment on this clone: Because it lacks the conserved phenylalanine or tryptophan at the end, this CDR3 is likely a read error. Here the CDR3 DNA reads TGTGCCAGCATTCAGGGTGAAGCTTTCCTT. Its protein product is CASIQGEAFL. The chain combines TRBV2 with TRBJ1-1, with D perhaps matching TRBD1 (5 bases). This CDR3 is built from 10 residues. Germline CDR1 SNHLY, CDR2 FYNNEI. The V gene lost 7 bases and the J gene lost 7 bases, with 7 bases spanning the gap.

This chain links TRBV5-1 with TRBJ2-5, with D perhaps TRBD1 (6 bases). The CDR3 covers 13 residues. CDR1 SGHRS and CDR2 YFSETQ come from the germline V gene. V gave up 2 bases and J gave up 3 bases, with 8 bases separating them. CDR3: CASSLQGEETQYF. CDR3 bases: TGCGCCAGCAGCTTACAGGGCGAAGAGACCCAGTACTTC. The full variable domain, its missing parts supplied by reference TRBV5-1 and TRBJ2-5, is KAGVTQTPRYLIKTRGQQVTLSCSPISGHRSVSWYQQTPGQGLQFLFEYFSETQRNKGNFPGRFSGRQFSNSRSEMNVSTLELGDSALYLCASSLQGEETQYFGPGTRLLVL.

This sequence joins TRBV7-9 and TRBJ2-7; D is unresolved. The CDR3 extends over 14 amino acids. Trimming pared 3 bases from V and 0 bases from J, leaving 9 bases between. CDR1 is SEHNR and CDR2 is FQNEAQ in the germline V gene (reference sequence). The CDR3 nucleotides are TGTGCCAGCAGCTTTGACAAGAGCTCCTACGAGCAGTACTTC. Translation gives CASSFDKSSYEQYF. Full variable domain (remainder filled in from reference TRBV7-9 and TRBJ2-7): DTGVSQNPRHKITKRGQNVTFRCDPISEHNRLYWYRQTLGQGPEFLTYFQNEAQLEKSRLLSDRFSAERPKGSFSTLEIQRTEQGDSAMYLCASSFDKSSYEQYFGPGTRLTVT.

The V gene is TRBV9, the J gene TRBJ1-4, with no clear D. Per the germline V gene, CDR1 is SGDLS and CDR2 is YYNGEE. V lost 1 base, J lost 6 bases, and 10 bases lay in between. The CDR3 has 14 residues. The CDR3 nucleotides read TGTGCCAGCAGCGTATTGGCAGGCGATGAAAAACTGTTTTTT. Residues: CASSVLAGDEKLFF.

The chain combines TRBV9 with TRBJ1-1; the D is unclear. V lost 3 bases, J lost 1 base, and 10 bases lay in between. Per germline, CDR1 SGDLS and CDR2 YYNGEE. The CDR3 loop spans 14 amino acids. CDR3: CASSEQPANTEAFF. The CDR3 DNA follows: TGTGCCAGCAGCGAACAGCCTGCGAACACTGAAGCTTTCTTT.

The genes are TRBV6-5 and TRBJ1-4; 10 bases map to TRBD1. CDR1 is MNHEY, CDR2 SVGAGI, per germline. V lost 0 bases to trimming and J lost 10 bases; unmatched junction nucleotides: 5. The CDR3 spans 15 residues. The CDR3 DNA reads TGTGCCAGCAGTTACTCCGGGACAGGGGAGAGAAAACTGTTTTTT. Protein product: CASSYSGTGERKLFF.

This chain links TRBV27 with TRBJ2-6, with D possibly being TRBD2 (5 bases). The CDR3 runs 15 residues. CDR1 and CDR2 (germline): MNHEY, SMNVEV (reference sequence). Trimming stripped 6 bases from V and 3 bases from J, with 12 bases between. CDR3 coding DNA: TGTGCCAGCAGGCGGGCAACGGGTGGGGCCAACGTCCTGACTTTC. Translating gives CASRRATGGANVLTF.